Listed here are 20 T cell receptor beta chains from one sample, sequenced in a study of blood T cell repertoires in COVID-19 (dated by TCRdb to the early 2020s). Library prep was done by the immunoSEQ multiplex PCR assay. In TCRdb, the immuneACCESS table is reduced to in-frame sequences with V and J assigned. These tables do not hold every clone; where another copy was compared, an unresolved V gene accounts for under half, and the others remain unexplained. The sample has 140,000 to 150,000 clones on record, roughly 85% of them singletons. The ten largest clones represent roughly 4% of the sample. Sequenced material: PBMCs or T cells enriched from blood (not recorded which). Every receptor here comes from a middle-aged man who had recovered from COVID-19.

The count of this clone is one. The chain links TRBV9 to TRBJ2-1; 11 bases match TRBD2. The CDR3 is made up of 16 amino acids. J gave up 2 bases and V 4 bases, and 5 bases lay outside the gene matches. Germline assignment: CDR1 SGDLS and CDR2 YYNGEE. The CDR3 sequence is CASSLSTSGAYNEQFF. The CDR3, as DNA: TGTGCCAGCAGCCTCTCGACTAGCGGGGCCTACAATGAGCAGTTCTTC.

This clone was observed once. The DNA of the CDR3 is TGTGCCAGCAGACTGAGACAGGGGGGGGCTTTTGGACAGTACTTC. Translation: CASRLRQGGAFGQYF. The V and J genes are TRBV27 and TRBJ2-7, with 9 bases that match TRBD1. This CDR3 has 15 residues. V gave up 6 bases and J gave up 10 bases; unmatched junction bases: 16. Germline V gene data show CDR1 as MNHEY and CDR2 as SMNVEV (reference sequence).

The V gene is TRBV28, the J gene TRBJ1-1; D remains ambiguous. The germline V gene has CDR1 MDHEN and CDR2 SYDVKM. The CDR3 spans 14 residues. Deletions cut 2 bases from V and 4 bases from J, with 11 bases between. Written as DNA, the CDR3 is TGTGCCAGCAGTTTAACGGCAGAGGGCACTGAAGCTTTCTTT. It specifies CASSLTAEGTEAFF.

This chain joins TRBV18 and TRBJ1-4; TRBD1 aligns across 8 bases. Unmatched junction bases numbered 4, after V lost 2 bases and J lost 5 bases. This CDR3 has 15 residues. From germline, CDR1 is KGHSH and CDR2 LQKENI. DNA for the CDR3: TGTGCCAGCTCACCAGACAGGGGTTTGAATGAAAAACTGTTTTTT. Protein: CASSPDRGLNEKLFF.

This rearrangement joins TRBV5-1 to TRBJ1-2; D is unresolved. This CDR3 is built from 14 residues. Germline V gene sequence: CDR1 SGHRS, CDR2 YFSETQ. V lost 4 bases and J lost 6, with 16 bases in between. CDR3 loop: CASSPRVGRNGYTF. CDR3 DNA: TGCGCCAGCAGCCCCCGGGTAGGGAGAAATGGCTACACCTTC.

The V and J genes are TRBV4-1 and TRBJ2-1; 11 positions agree with TRBD2. Germline assignment: CDR1 MGHRA and CDR2 YSYEKL. The V segment lost 10 bases and the J segment 0 bases; nucleotides outside the gene matches: 17. The CDR3 runs to 19 residues. CDR3: CATRRGLAGGGVSYNEQFF. In DNA, the CDR3 is TGCGCCACTCGAAGGGGGCTAGCGGGAGGTGGGGTCTCCTACAATGAGCAGTTCTTC.

With regard to this clone: At one of its ends the junction is not consistent with the germline gene, which may arise from a read error. The chain carries TRBV6-5 and TRBJ2-5, with 7 bases identical to TRBD1. The CDR3 spans 14 residues. Germline values: CDR1 MNHEY, CDR2 SVGAGI. The CDR3 is CASSYDRARSRMHF. For the CDR3, the DNA is TGTGCCAGCAGTTACGACAGGGCGCGAAGTAGAATGCACTTC.

This chain uses TRBV7-3 with TRBJ2-2; a weak D match, TRBD2 (5 bases). Germline assignment: CDR1 SGHTA and CDR2 FQGTGA. With 6 bases removed from V and 4 bases from J, the gap between germline ends came to 6 bases. CDR3 length: 12 residues. This CDR3 is CASSRGTGELFF. CDR3 bases: TGTGCCAGCAGTCGGGGCACCGGGGAGCTGTTTTTT.

The V call is TRBV18, the J call TRBJ1-4; no firm D call. CDR1 and CDR2 from the germline V gene are KGHSH and LQKENI. The V end lost 3 bases, the J end lost 0 bases, and 5 bases lay between the germline ends. The CDR3 is made up of 14 amino acids. The CDR3 reads CASSPSATNEKLFF. CDR3 coding DNA: TGTGCCAGCTCACCTTCTGCAACTAATGAAAAACTGTTTTTT.

The genes are TRBV27 and TRBJ2-2; TRBD1 matches 8 bases. The length of the CDR3 is 16 residues. The trim removed 6 bases at V and 6 bases at J, leaving 12 bases unmatched. Germline V gene lookup returns CDR1 MNHEY and CDR2 SMNVEV (reference sequence). This CDR3 reads CASSPGQGFDAGELFF. CDR3 bases: TGTGCCAGCAGCCCCGGACAGGGTTTCGACGCCGGGGAGCTGTTTTTT.

V gene TRBV4-2 combines with J gene TRBJ2-7, with 12 bases matching TRBD2. The trim removed 0 bases at V and 6 bases at J, leaving 6 bases unmatched. The CDR3 is 16 residues long. Germline V gene lookup returns CDR1 LGHNA and CDR2 YNFKEQ. As DNA, the CDR3 is TGTGCCAGCAGCCAAGATGATACGGGACTAGCGGGCGAGCAGTACTTC. This translates into CASSQDDTGLAGEQYF.

This rearrangement joins TRBV5-1 to TRBJ2-3; 9 positions match TRBD1. The germline CDR1 and CDR2 sequences are SGHRS and YFSETQ. CDR3 length equals 15 residues. V trimming: 2 bases; J trimming: 3 bases; junction bases outside the gene matches: 4. The CDR3, as DNA: TGCGCCAGCAGCTTCCTTGGACAGGGGACAGATACGCAGTATTTT. It is translated as CASSFLGQGTDTQYF.

The chain has TRBV19 and TRBJ1-1; the match to TRBD1 covers 7 bases. The trim removed 11 bases at V and 5 bases at J, leaving 5 bases unmatched. CDR1 LNHDA and CDR2 SQIVND come from the germline V gene (reference sequence). The CDR3 contains 11 residues. This CDR3 is CAPGGGTEAFF. CDR3 nucleotides: TGTGCCCCAGGGGGAGGAACTGAAGCTTTCTTT.

Points on this clone: A clone one base away is much larger, so this may be a read error. Additional DNA sequences in this sample encode the identical CDR3. The gene calls are TRBV30 and TRBJ2-7; weak D call: TRBD2 (6 bases). Trimming pared 3 bases from V and 4 bases from J, leaving 10 bases between. Germline CDR1 reads GTSNPN; CDR2 reads SVGIG (reference sequence). CDR3 length: 12 residues. The CDR3 spells CAWRAGSYEQYF. CDR3 in DNA: TGTGCCTGGAGAGCGGGTTCTTACGAGCAGTACTTC.

The chain combines TRBV15 with TRBJ1-1; D is ambiguous. CDR1 and CDR2 (germline): LNHNV, YYDKDF (reference sequence). Trimming took off 0 bases at V and 2 bases at J, with 10 bases between the two ends. The CDR3 length is 15 residues. CDR3 in amino acids: CATSRDRLRNTEAFF. The CDR3 nucleotides read TGTGCCACCAGCAGAGACAGACTCAGAAACACTGAAGCTTTCTTT.

The chain's CDR3 is CASRLQGPGELFF. Written as DNA, the CDR3 is TGTGCCAGCAGATTACAGGGCCCCGGGGAGCTGTTTTTT. The V gene is TRBV28, the J gene TRBJ2-2; maybe TRBD1 (6 bases). Trimming removed 6 bases from V and 6 bases from J, with 11 bases in between. This CDR3 is 13 amino acids long. CDR1 is MDHEN, CDR2 SYDVKM, per germline. The full variable domain, with the rest looked up from reference TRBV28 and TRBJ2-2, is DVKVTQSSRYLVKRTGEKVFLECVQDMDHENMFWYRQDPGLGLRLIYFSYDVKMKEKGDIPEGYSVSREKKERFSLILESASTNQTSMYLCASRLQGPGELFFGEGSRLTVL.

This clone appeared a single time. This sequence joins TRBV12-3 or TRBV12-4 and TRBJ2-7; 8 bases are a match to TRBD1. This CDR3 has 13 residues. V lost 6 bases and J lost 6; bases outside the gene matches: 7. The CDR3 spells CASRRTGTGEQYV. In nucleotides, the CDR3 is TGTGCCAGCAGGAGGACAGGGACGGGCGAGCAGTACGTC.

This rearrangement joins TRBV7-3 to TRBJ2-1, with 11 nucleotides matching TRBD2. The germline V gene has CDR1 SGHTA and CDR2 FQGTGA. The CDR3 is made up of 15 amino acids. The V segment lost 1 base and the J segment 7 bases; nucleotides outside the gene matches: 3. In DNA, the CDR3 is TGTGCCAGCAGCTTAATAGCGGGGGGGCTGAATGAGCAGTTCTTC. This encodes CASSLIAGGLNEQFF.

This chain joins TRBV9 and TRBJ1-1; the D is unclear. The CDR3 is 16 amino acids. V dropped 0 bases and J dropped 2 bases, with 14 bases sitting between them. Germline loops: CDR1 SGDLS, CDR2 YYNGEE. Here the CDR3 DNA reads TGTGCCAGCAGCGTAGGGATCGACATATACAACACTGAAGCTTTCTTT. Translating it yields CASSVGIDIYNTEAFF.

CDR3 coding DNA: TGTGCCTGGAGTGGGACAGGGCGCACAGATACGCAGTATTTT. As protein: CAWSGTGRTDTQYF. The chain links TRBV30 to TRBJ2-3, with 8 bases aligning to TRBD1. Germline lookup yields CDR1 GTSNPN and CDR2 SVGIG (reference sequence). The CDR3 contains 14 residues. Trimming at V came to 1 base and at J to 1 base, leaving 1 base not matched to a gene.